This TCR beta chain was sequenced for a study of CD8 T cells in ankylosing spondylitis. Study results and limitations: Among TCR beta sequences, a motif of 7 to 9 highly homologous variants appeared characteristic of ankylosing spondylitis blood.

Note on this clonotype: Its antigen is not known.

TCRdb re-analysed the 5' RACE reads in MiXCR, keeping a single row per CDR3 protein. The sample holds hundreds of thousands of distinct CDR3 sequences, about 11% seen once. The sample taken for sequencing was blood, either unsorted or a sorted T cell fraction (not recorded which). The clonotype originates from a male donor with ankylosing spondylitis.

The chain's CDR3 is CASSYKGAQFF. CDR3 nucleotides: TGTGCCAGCAGTTACAAAGGGGCACAGTTCTTC. V and J are TRBV6-5 and TRBJ2-1; perhaps TRBD1 as D (5 bases). CDR3 length: 11 residues. From germline, CDR1 is MNHEY and CDR2 SVGAGI. V dropped 2 bases and J dropped 13 bases, with 9 bases sitting between them.